A single sample is the source of the 32 T cell receptor beta chains below, sequenced in a study of blood T cells in healthy people across ages. Sample-barcoded 5' priming and a J-beta primer mix drove a second PCR of about 6 to 12 cycles. TCRdb analysed the 5' RACE reads with MiXCR anew, one entry per CDR3 protein. The table records around 1,500,000 distinct CDR3 sequences, around 39% of them present only once. The sequencing input was blood. The receptors here all came from a woman aged 18-30 years in good health.

Written as DNA, the CDR3 is TGTGCCAGCAGCCAAAACGTTGGAGGGGTCGAGCAGTACTTC. This encodes CASSQNVGGVEQYF. The chain employs TRBV3-1 and TRBJ2-5; D possibly corresponds to TRBD2 (6 bases). The J call is in doubt because the DNA end fits TRBJ2-7 better. CDR3 length: 14 amino acids. Germline CDR1 LGHDT, CDR2 YNNKEL (reference sequence).

The V gene is TRBV12-3 or TRBV12-4, the J gene TRBJ2-5; D is perhaps TRBD2 (6 bases). This CDR3 is 13 amino acids long. Trimming cost V 5 bases and J 5 bases, with 12 bases left between them. The CDR3 here is CASSGGKGETQYF. CDR3 bases: TGTGCCAGCAGTGGGGGGAAGGGGGAGACCCAGTACTTC.

A few counts support this clonotype. The chain carries TRBV20-1 and TRBJ2-5; 9 bases line up with TRBD2. Germline CDR1 and CDR2: DFQATT and SNEGSKA (reference sequence). The CDR3 extends over 14 amino acids. Trimming took 1 base from V and 3 from J; bases not matched to a gene: 3. Here the CDR3 reads CSARGLAAKETQYF. CDR3 DNA sequence: TGCAGTGCTAGAGGACTAGCGGCAAAAGAGACCCAGTACTTC.

The chain combines TRBV10-3 with TRBJ1-2, with 7 nucleotides matching TRBD1. The germline gives CDR1 ENHRY, CDR2 SYGVKD. J gave up 0 bases and V 8 bases, and 3 bases lay outside the gene matches. CDR3 length equals 13 residues. The CDR3 sequence is CAIYTGANYGYTF. CDR3 coding DNA: TGTGCCATCTATACAGGGGCTAACTATGGCTACACCTTC.

The chain couples TRBV2 to TRBJ2-1; D not certain. V was cut by 3 bases and J by 9 bases, with 18 bases left in between. The CDR3 loop spans 15 amino acids. Germline lookup yields CDR1 SNHLY and CDR2 FYNNEI. This CDR3 reads CASSELGQAQVEQFF. DNA of the CDR3: TGTGCCAGCAGTGAGCTAGGGCAGGCCCAAGTTGAGCAGTTCTTC.

Worth noting for this clonotype: A much larger clone differs from this one at a single base, so this may be a read error. The rearrangement uses TRBV13 and TRBJ1-2; no definite D call. Germline V gives CDR1 PRHDT, CDR2 FYEKMQ (reference sequence). This CDR3 has 12 amino acids. CDR3: CASSGTDYGHTF. Here the CDR3 DNA reads TGTGCCAGCAGCGGAACGGACTATGGCCACACCTTC.

The chain recombines TRBV24-1 with TRBJ2-1; TRBD2 might be the D (5 bases). Germline-derived CDR1 and CDR2 are KGHDR and SFDVKD. The V end lost 3 bases, the J end lost 9 bases, and 8 bases lay between the germline ends. The CDR3 length is 12 residues. CDR3 residues: CATSDPRGEQFF. CDR3 sequence (DNA): TGTGCCACCAGTGATCCCCGGGGTGAGCAGTTCTTC.

The CDR3 sequence is CSVEIGHGGFEQYF. The CDR3 DNA reads TGCAGCGTTGAGATAGGACACGGAGGTTTTGAGCAGTACTTC. The J gene is TRBJ2-4, the V gene TRBV29-1, with D perhaps being TRBD1 or TRBD2 (5 bases each). Per the germline V gene, CDR1 is SQVTM and CDR2 is ANQGSEA. V lost 3 bases, J lost 13 bases, and 22 bases lay in between. The CDR3 loop spans 14 amino acids. The full variable domain, rest sourced from reference TRBV29-1 and TRBJ2-4, is SAVISQKPSRDICQRGTSLTIQCQVDSQVTMMFWYRQQPGQSLTLIATANQGSEATYESGFVIDKFPISRPNLTFSTLTVSNMSPEDSSIYLCSVEIGHGGFEQYFGAGTRLSVL.

The chain uses TRBV27 and TRBJ1-2; 9 bases fit TRBD1. The CDR3 is 15 amino acids. V gave up 6 bases and J gave up 4 bases; unmatched junction bases: 9. Germline V gene sequence: CDR1 MNHEY, CDR2 SMNVEV (reference sequence). In DNA form, the CDR3 reads TGTGCCAGCAGCTCACAGGGGGCACAATCCTATGGCTACACCTTC. As protein: CASSSQGAQSYGYTF.

This rearrangement joins TRBV6-2 or TRBV6-3 to TRBJ1-5; D is possibly TRBD1 (6 bases). Germline CDR1 MNHEY, CDR2 SVGEGT. V was cut by 3 bases and J by 7 bases, with 13 bases left in between. This CDR3 region has 14 residues. The chain's CDR3 is CASSYGGSFQPQHF. CDR3 in DNA: TGTGCCAGCAGTTATGGGGGCTCCTTCCAGCCCCAGCATTTT.

V is TRBV29-1 and J is TRBJ2-1; tentative D call: TRBD1 (5 bases). CDR3 size: 12 residues. From germline, CDR1 is SQVTM and CDR2 ANQGSEA. Between the trimmed V and J ends, which lost 4 bases and 6 bases, there was a span of 10 bases. DNA for the CDR3: TGCAGCGTTGTGGGGCCAGGCAATGAGCAGTTCTTC. Its protein is CSVVGPGNEQFF.

J is TRBJ2-2 and V is TRBV3-1, with D possibly called TRBD1 or TRBD2 (5 bases each). From germline, CDR1 is LGHDT and CDR2 YNNKEL (reference sequence). This CDR3 has 15 residues. The V and J ends lost 3 bases and 6 bases respectively, with 14 bases between them. For the CDR3, the DNA is TGTGCCAGCAGCCATTGGGGGTATGACGCCGGGGAGCTGTTTTTT. Translation gives CASSHWGYDAGELFF.

The chain links TRBV29-1 to TRBJ1-2; D not resolved. This CDR3 is 11 amino acids long. The germline V and J ends were trimmed by 0 bases and 8 bases, with 7 bases remaining between them. CDR1 SQVTM and CDR2 ANQGSEA come from the germline V gene. The CDR3 DNA reads TGCAGCGTTGAAGATTCGAGGGGCTACACCTTC. It codes for CSVEDSRGYTF.

This clonotype was picked up a small number of times. The genes are TRBV29-1 and TRBJ1-4; tentatively, D is TRBD1 (6 bases). CDR3 length equals 13 residues. With 6 bases removed from V and 2 bases from J, the gap between germline ends came to 10 bases. CDR1 SQVTM and CDR2 ANQGSEA come from the germline V gene. The chain's CDR3 is CSVKDSTNEKLFF. The CDR3 nucleotides read TGCAGCGTAAAGGACAGCACTAATGAAAAACTGTTTTTT.

The chain employs TRBV10-3 and TRBJ1-4; TRBD1 matches 7 bases. V lost 3 bases, J lost 3 bases, and 4 bases stayed unmatched. The CDR3 spans 15 residues. Germline lookup yields CDR1 ENHRY and CDR2 SYGVKD. CDR3 protein: CAISDRQGANEKLFF. Here the CDR3 DNA reads TGTGCCATCAGTGATAGACAGGGAGCTAATGAAAAACTGTTTTTT.

This chain joins TRBV9 and TRBJ2-6, with TRBD2 as a possible D gene (5 bases). Per germline, CDR1 SGDLS and CDR2 YYNGEE. The CDR3 is 15 residues long. V lost 6 bases to trimming and J lost 1 base, with 11 bases between them. CDR3 in DNA: TGTGCCAGCACCGGACTGACTTCTGGGGCCAACGTCCTGACTTTC. The encoded protein is CASTGLTSGANVLTF.

The CDR3: CASSLRHRDTQYF. The CDR3 bases are TGTGCCAGCAGTTTACGCCACAGGGATACGCAGTATTTT. J is TRBJ2-3 and V is TRBV12-3 or TRBV12-4, with D possibly being TRBD1 (5 bases). The ends were cut back, 2 bases at V and 6 bases at J, with 9 bases in the middle. This CDR3 region has 13 residues.

The gene calls are TRBV7-2 and TRBJ2-5; D is uncertain. CDR1 and CDR2 (germline): SGHTA, FQGNSA. This CDR3 region has 14 residues. The V end was cut by 4 bases, the J end by 9 bases, with 18 bases between. CDR3 coding DNA: TGTGCCAGCAGCTCTGGGAATCCCCAGTTGGCCCAGTACTTC. This codes for CASSSGNPQLAQYF. The variable domain in full, with the rest retrieved from reference TRBV7-2 and TRBJ2-5, is GAGVSQSPSNKVTEKGKDVELRCDPISGHTALYWYRQSLGQGLEFLIYFQGNSAPDKSGLPSDRFSAERTGGSVSTLTIQRTQQEDSAVYLCASSSGNPQLAQYFGPGTRLLVL.

This clonotype was picked up a small number of times. V and J are TRBV27 and TRBJ2-7; unclear D gene. The CDR3 sequence is 15 residues long. Between the trimmed V and J ends, which lost 0 bases and 0 bases, there was a span of 9 bases. CDR1 and CDR2 (germline): MNHEY, SMNVEV (reference sequence). The CDR3 region is CASSLSGLSSYEQYF. DNA of the CDR3: TGTGCCAGCAGTTTATCCGGTCTGAGCTCCTACGAGCAGTACTTC.

CDR3 in amino acids: CASRRTTGIYGYTF. The DNA for the CDR3 is TGTGCCAGCAGGCGAACTACAGGGATCTATGGCTACACCTTC. This rearrangement joins TRBV6-5 to TRBJ1-2, with D maybe TRBD1 (6 bases). Germline lookup yields CDR1 MNHEY and CDR2 SVGAGI. Trimming took off 6 bases at V and 4 bases at J, with 15 bases between the two ends. The CDR3 is 14 amino acids.

This clonotype was picked up a small number of times. V is TRBV7-2 and J is TRBJ2-3, with D unclear. CDR3 length equals 15 residues. Germline V gene lookup returns CDR1 SGHTA and CDR2 FQGNSA. Trimming cost V 1 base and J 0 bases, with 8 bases left between them. The chain's CDR3 is CASSLVAFSTDTQYF. In DNA form, the CDR3 reads TGTGCCAGCAGCTTAGTTGCGTTTAGCACAGATACGCAGTATTTT.

The chain has TRBV9 and TRBJ2-1; TRBD2 agrees at 9 bases. The CDR3 consists of 18 residues. The V segment lost 1 base and the J segment 7 bases; nucleotides outside the gene matches: 15. The germline gives CDR1 SGDLS, CDR2 YYNGEE. The CDR3 region has the DNA TGTGCCAGCAGCGTACGAGCGGCTGGGGCTAGCGGGATTAATGAGCAGTTCTTC. Translated, it gives CASSVRAAGASGINEQFF.

The rearrangement joins TRBV19 to TRBJ2-5, with a tentative D call TRBD1 (6 bases). The CDR3 spans 16 residues. Germline V CDR1 and CDR2: LNHDA, SQIVND (reference sequence). V lost 5 bases and J 2 bases, leaving 18 bases between the germline ends. The CDR3 here is CASSPHLQGNQETQYF. In nucleotides, the CDR3 is TGTGCCAGTAGTCCGCACCTACAGGGAAATCAAGAGACCCAGTACTTC.

This clonotype was counted only a few times. The V call is TRBV5-1, the J call TRBJ2-3; D not resolved. The CDR3 has 15 amino acids. V dropped 0 bases and J dropped 1 base, with 9 bases sitting between them. The germline V gene encodes CDR1 SGHRS and CDR2 YFSETQ. In DNA, the CDR3 is TGCGCCAGCAGCTTGGGCCAGAGCCGCACAGATACGCAGTATTTT. Translation gives CASSLGQSRTDTQYF.

This clonotype came up a few times. The CDR3 reads CASSREQDRIPKTQYF. The CDR3 DNA is TGTGCCAGCAGTCGTGAACAGGACAGAATACCTAAGACCCAGTACTTC. The J gene is TRBJ2-5, the V gene TRBV27, with a possible D match to TRBD1 (6 bases). CDR3 size: 16 residues. Germline lookup yields CDR1 MNHEY and CDR2 SMNVEV (reference sequence). The V end was cut by 5 bases, the J end by 6 bases, with 22 bases between.

The CDR3 DNA sequence: TGTGCCAGCAGCGCGAGGCGGGACAGGGGGGAAAAACTGTTTTTT. It codes for CASSARRDRGEKLFF. This chain links TRBV7-2 with TRBJ1-4; TRBD1 matches 11 bases. V lost 5 bases, J lost 8 bases, and 7 bases stayed unmatched. CDR3 length: 15 amino acids. The germline V gene has CDR1 SGHTA and CDR2 FQGNSA.

This chain joins TRBV7-8 and TRBJ2-1, with D uncertain. V was clipped by 1 base and J by 4 bases, with 11 bases between them. The CDR3 consists of 15 residues. CDR1 is SGHVS and CDR2 is FQNEAQ in the germline V gene. CDR3 protein: CASSLDSLRYNEQFF. CDR3 nucleotide sequence: TGTGCCAGCAGCTTAGACTCGCTTCGGTACAATGAGCAGTTCTTC.

Comments on this clonotype: The junction and the germline gene differ at one end; a read error may be behind it. V gene TRBV14 combines with J gene TRBJ2-1; TRBD1 aligns across 8 bases. The CDR3 is 14 residues long. CDR1 and CDR2 from the germline V gene are SGHDN and FVKESK. The CDR3 sequence is CARSQRTGMSEQFF. CDR3 coding DNA: TGTGCCAGAAGCCAACGGACAGGGATGAGTGAGCAGTTCTTC.

The sample holds a few counts of this clonotype. The CDR3 DNA follows: TGTGCCAGCAGCTTAATGGGGAGCGACTATGGCTACACCTTC. Residues: CASSLMGSDYGYTF. The rearrangement joins TRBV7-2 to TRBJ1-2; D unclear. Trimming shortened V by 2 bases and J by 3 bases, and 10 bases separated the two germline ends. The CDR3 loop spans 14 amino acids. Germline CDR1 reads SGHTA; CDR2 reads FQGNSA.

The V call is TRBV5-1, the J call TRBJ2-1; 10 bases align to TRBD2. The ends lost 5 bases at V and 8 bases at J; junction bases unmatched: 7. The CDR3 has 14 residues. Germline V gives CDR1 SGHRS, CDR2 YFSETQ. This CDR3 reads CASRILAGNDEQFF. Written as DNA, the CDR3 is TGCGCCAGCAGGATACTAGCGGGAAATGATGAGCAGTTCTTC.

Only a few counts were recorded for this clonotype. This sequence joins TRBV21-1 and TRBJ2-6; the D call TRBD1 from the table was never checked on the DNA. TRBV21-1 is deemed a pseudogene. This CDR3 has 17 residues. The CDR3 DNA reads TGTGCCAGCAGCAAAGCTCAGGGGGGCTCTGGGGCCAACGTCCTGACTTTC. Its translation: CASSKAQGGSGANVLTF.

Worth noting for this clonotype: Since a much larger clone is just one base distant, this may be a read error. The rearrangement links TRBV12-3 or TRBV12-4 to TRBJ1-2; D is perhaps TRBD1 (5 bases). This CDR3 comprises 12 residues. The CDR3 DNA is TGTGCCAGCAGACAGGTTAACTATGGCCACACCTTC. Protein: CASRQVNYGHTF.